This T cell receptor beta chain was profiled in a study of fetal regulatory T cell absence and autoimmunity. Findings and limits, study-wide: Compared with cord blood, pancreas showed oligoclonal TCR enrichment, some clones over 80-fold.

With respect to this clone: What it binds is unknown.

Germline V CDR1 and CDR2: SGHRS, YFSETQ. V lost 5 bases and J lost 1; bases outside the gene matches: 12. The CDR3 totals 17 residues. The method was immunoSEQ multiplex PCR; TCRdb's version includes in-frame clones alone and lacks a portion of them. The sample yields 95,000 to 100,000 clones, about 78% seen once. The chain employs TRBV5-1 and TRBJ1-1; 9 positions match TRBD1. The sequence derives from a male donor with IPEX syndrome. Specimen: pancreas tissue. CDR3 sequence (DNA): TGCGCCAGCAGATTGAACAGGGGGCGCCTCGGGAACACTGAAGCTTTCTTT. Translated: CASRLNRGRLGNTEAFF.